The clone carrying this TCR beta chain appeared a single time. Data came from immunoSEQ multiplex PCR; TCRdb stores just in-frame clones and leaves some out. The sample holds about 160,000 clones, more than 85% seen once. V was clipped by 3 bases and J by 3 bases, with 9 bases between them. In germline, CDR1 is DFQATT, CDR2 SNEGSKA (reference sequence). The CDR3 totals 13 residues. This sample is drawn from a study of blood T cell repertoires in COVID-19. The sequencing input was peripheral blood. The V call is TRBV20-1, the J call TRBJ1-5, with D hard to call. This sequence was found in a man in his 60s with COVID-19, enrolled during active disease. In nucleotides, the CDR3 is TGCAGTGCTAGTGGGCAGTTCAATCAGCCCCAGCATTTT. This sequence encodes CSASGQFNQPQHF.